This T cell receptor (beta chain) emerged from a study of T cell responses to AZD1222 COVID-19 vaccine. Notes on the study in general: Reportedly, nearly half the spike-specific TCRs target unmutated variant regions. Females made up more of the donors, who were largely white British, and clonal diversity may have come out too low. Spike-specific TCR breadth and depth rose after two AZD1222 doses. The number of AZD1222 recipients seropositive at baseline was only 6 or 7.

With respect to this clone: What it binds is unknown.

Profiling relied on immunoSEQ multiplex PCR, and the TCRdb table lists in-frame clones only, not all of them. The sample has 140,000 to 150,000 clones, roughly nine tenths seen once. Trimming cost V 5 bases and J 0 bases, with 14 bases left between them. The CDR3 totals 16 residues. Germline-derived CDR1 and CDR2 are SGHRS and YFSETQ. This TCR was sampled from an adult who received the MenACWY meningococcal vaccine as a control. The chain is built from TRBV5-1 and TRBJ2-2; TRBD1 is a possible D gene (6 bases). This material consisted of peripheral blood, taken 28 days after the second dose of the MenACWY control vaccine. CDR3 protein: CASRGGAVANTGELFF. As DNA, the CDR3 is TGCGCCAGCAGAGGGGGAGCGGTCGCGAACACCGGGGAGCTGTTTTTT.